This TCR beta chain was sequenced during a study of blood T cell repertoires in COVID-19. Across the whole study: The United States, Italy and Spain were the sources of the acute and convalescent COVID-19 samples. The cDNA or gDNA used as material had been derived from T cells, B-cell-depleted T cells, or PBMCs.

Seattle participants joined during active infection and were tracked over time. In the original processing: Reference gene primer amplification in the assay estimated nucleated cell counts. The repertoire was sequenced with immunoSEQ multiplex PCR; TCRdb's copy has only in-frame clones and lacks some. From that table come the V and J calls and clone size; the DNA was used to work out D and trimming. The data hold tens of thousands of clones, with about nine tenths observed a single time. This TCR was sampled from a man aged 40-49 years with COVID-19, enrolled during active disease. Sequencing used peripheral blood.

The CDR3 region has the DNA TGTGCCAGCAGTGGGGGTTCGTCGCGGGGGGCTTACGAGCAGTACTTC. Its translation is CASSGGSSRGAYEQYF. V is TRBV25-1 and J is TRBJ2-7; 8 bases align to TRBD2. V was pared by 4 bases and J by 4 bases, with 12 bases of the junction left unmatched. Germline loops: CDR1 MGHDK, CDR2 SYGVNS. The CDR3 has 16 amino acids.